What follows are 28 T cell receptor beta chains derived from one specimen sequenced in a study of blood T cell repertoires in COVID-19. Using immunoSEQ multiplex PCR, the repertoire was profiled, and TCRdb retains in-frame clones only, with some absent. This sample has over 30,000 clones, with about 90% found just once. Material for sequencing was peripheral blood. The receptor set was obtained from a human donor in a cohort sampled during active COVID-19.

V and J are TRBV28 and TRBJ2-1, with TRBD2 as a possible D gene (6 bases). Germline-derived CDR1 and CDR2 are MDHEN and SYDVKM. The CDR3 totals 17 residues. V lost 3 bases and J lost 6, with 21 bases in between. For the CDR3, the DNA is TGTGCCAGCAGTTTTTTGACACGGGAGAGGGGCCCCAATGAGCAGTTCTTC. This gives the protein CASSFLTRERGPNEQFF.

This sequence joins TRBV11-3 and TRBJ2-1; D might be TRBD1 (5 bases). Between the trimmed V and J ends, which lost 6 bases and 5 bases, there was a span of 11 bases. The CDR3 extends over 13 amino acids. Germline CDR1 SGHNT, CDR2 YENEEA. The CDR3 sequence is CASSIVGHNEQFF. The CDR3 nucleotides read TGTGCCAGCAGTATCGTGGGGCACAATGAGCAGTTCTTC.

The chain recombines TRBV28 with TRBJ1-1, with D possibly matching TRBD1 (6 bases). The CDR3 is made up of 13 amino acids. CDR1 is MDHEN and CDR2 is SYDVKM in the germline V gene. Trimming removed 10 bases from V and 4 bases from J, with 16 bases in between. Written as DNA, the CDR3 is TGTGCCACCCTGAGGGGGGGGACCACTGAAGCTTTCTTT. Encoded protein: CATLRGGTTEAFF.

The chain links TRBV7-8 to TRBJ2-7; 7 bases align to TRBD1. Unmatched junction bases numbered 11, after V lost 5 bases and J lost 1 base. This CDR3 region has 16 residues. CDR1 SGHVS and CDR2 FQNEAQ come from the germline V gene. DNA for the CDR3: TGTGCCAGCAGCCTGGGGTTTGCGGACAGGTCCTACGAGCAGTACTTC. Amino acids: CASSLGFADRSYEQYF.

The chain carries TRBV6-6 and TRBJ2-5, with TRBD2 as a possible D gene (6 bases). The CDR3 has 14 amino acids. The germline V and J ends were trimmed by 4 bases and 5 bases, with 14 bases remaining between them. CDR1 MNHNY and CDR2 SVGAGI come from the germline V gene (reference sequence). For the CDR3, the DNA is TGTGCCAGCAGTTTAGGAGGGGCGGAGGAGACCCAGTACTTC. It encodes CASSLGGAEETQYF.

The rearrangement links TRBV11-3 to TRBJ2-5; no clear D. The length of the CDR3 is 13 residues. Germline loops: CDR1 SGHNT, CDR2 YENEEA. The germline V and J ends were trimmed by 0 bases and 4 bases, with 6 bases remaining between them. The CDR3 DNA reads TGTGCCAGCAGCTTAGAAGAGAGAGAGACCCAGTACTTC. Its translation: CASSLEERETQYF.

This sequence joins TRBV6-2 or TRBV6-3 and TRBJ2-1, with 8 positions matching TRBD1. Germline-derived CDR1 and CDR2 are MNHEY and SVGEGT. CDR3 length: 14 residues. Unmatched junction bases numbered 6, after V lost 5 bases and J lost 6 bases. The DNA for the CDR3 is TGTGCCAGCAGTGGGACAGGCCTTTTCAATGAGCAGTTCTTC. Its translation: CASSGTGLFNEQFF.

This clone was found once. The chain joins TRBV19 to TRBJ2-5; 10 nucleotides line up with TRBD1. Per germline, CDR1 LNHDA and CDR2 SQIVND (reference sequence). The CDR3 runs 17 residues. The trim removed 4 bases at V and 7 bases at J, leaving 15 bases unmatched. The DNA of the CDR3 is TGTGCCAGTAGTAATCTGGGACAGGGGATAAGAGATGGGACCCAGTACTTC. Protein: CASSNLGQGIRDGTQYF.

This clone was detected only a few times. The chain employs TRBV14 and TRBJ2-5; TRBD2 might be the D (5 bases). The CDR3 sequence is 14 residues long. Germline CDR1 is SGHDN and CDR2 is FVKESK. Between the trimmed V and J ends, which lost 0 bases and 4 bases, there was a span of 9 bases. CDR3 amino acids: CASSQDHRGETQYF. CDR3 sequence (DNA): TGTGCCAGCAGCCAAGATCATCGGGGAGAGACCCAGTACTTC.

The CDR3 loop is CASSPRGFLAGGRTDTQYF. In DNA form, the CDR3 reads TGTGCCAGCAGTCCAAGGGGCTTCCTAGCGGGAGGTAGGACAGATACGCAGTATTTT. V usage is TRBV6-6 and J usage is TRBJ2-3; 11 positions match TRBD2. CDR1 and CDR2 from the germline V gene are MNHNY and SVGAGI (reference sequence). V trimming: 5 bases; J trimming: 3 bases; junction bases outside the gene matches: 16. This CDR3 has 19 amino acids.

There are a few counts of this clone. The CDR3 coding sequence is TGTGCCAGCAGGAGGGACAAACGGATAACGGGGCAGTACTTC. This sequence encodes CASRRDKRITGQYF. The chain links TRBV2 to TRBJ2-7; possibly TRBD1 for D (6 bases). Between the trimmed V and J ends, which lost 6 bases and 9 bases, there was a span of 21 bases. The CDR3 contains 14 residues. CDR1 is SNHLY and CDR2 is FYNNEI in the germline V gene. The whole variable domain, remainder taken from reference TRBV2 and TRBJ2-7, is EPEVTQTPSHQVTQMGQEVILRCVPISNHLYFYWYRQILGQKVEFLVSFYNNEISEKSEIFDDQFSVERPDGSNFTLKIRSTKLEDSAMYFCASRRDKRITGQYFGPGTRLTVT.

This clone has only one observation. The chain links TRBV18 to TRBJ2-5, with D perhaps matching TRBD1 (5 bases). Germline CDR1 KGHSH, CDR2 LQKENI. The CDR3 runs 12 residues. Trimming cost V 2 bases and J 7 bases, with 8 bases left between them. CDR3 loop: CASSPWGGTQYF. DNA of the CDR3: TGTGCCAGCTCACCATGGGGCGGGACCCAGTACTTC.

The rearrangement uses TRBV11-3 and TRBJ2-7, with a possible D match to TRBD1 (5 bases). The V end was cut by 1 base, the J end by 2 bases, with 9 bases between. Per the germline V gene, CDR1 is SGHNT and CDR2 is YENEEA. The CDR3 extends over 14 amino acids. The DNA for the CDR3 is TGTGCCAGCAGCTTAGGGCAGGGAACCTACGAGCAGTACTTC. Its translation: CASSLGQGTYEQYF. The whole variable domain, filled in from reference TRBV11-3 and TRBJ2-7, reads EAGVVQSPRYKIIEKKQPVAFWCNPISGHNTLYWYLQNLGQGPELLIRYENEEAVDDSQLPKDRFSAERLKGVDSTLKIQPAELGDSAVYLCASSLGQGTYEQYFGPGTRLTVT.

This chain uses TRBV27 with TRBJ2-2; 13 bases agree with TRBD2. This CDR3 region has 19 residues. Germline V lookup: CDR1 MNHEY, CDR2 SMNVEV (reference sequence). V lost 2 bases and J lost 5; bases outside the gene matches: 11. Here the CDR3 DNA reads TGTGCCAGCAGTTTACAGGGCCCCGGGACTAGCGGGACTACCGGGGAGCTGTTTTTT. Translation gives CASSLQGPGTSGTTGELFF.

The rearrangement links TRBV29-1 to TRBJ2-4; 7 bases map to TRBD2. With V trimmed by 7 bases and J by 8 bases, 14 bases remained unmatched. Germline-derived CDR1 and CDR2 are SQVTM and ANQGSEA. The CDR3 runs to 14 residues. The CDR3, as DNA: TGCAGCGCCCGAGCGGGACCACGGGGGGACATTCAGTACTTC. It specifies CSARAGPRGDIQYF. Drawing the rest from reference TRBV29-1 and TRBJ2-4, the complete variable domain is SAVISQKPSRDICQRGTSLTIQCQVDSQVTMMFWYRQQPGQSLTLIATANQGSEATYESGFVIDKFPISRPNLTFSTLTVSNMSPEDSSIYLCSARAGPRGDIQYFGAGTRLSVL.

The V gene is TRBV3-1 (or the pseudogene TRBV3-2), the J gene TRBJ1-5; maybe TRBD1 (5 bases). This CDR3 region has 14 residues. In germline, CDR1 is LGHDT, CDR2 YNNKEL (reference sequence). Trimming shortened V by 4 bases and J by 5 bases, and 12 bases separated the two germline ends. Here the CDR3 DNA reads TGTGCCAGCAGCCCCCTAGGGGTTGATCAGCCCCAGCATTTT. This codes for CASSPLGVDQPQHF.

V is TRBV5-5 and J is TRBJ2-5, with TRBD2 identical over 8 bases. Germline V gives CDR1 SGHKS, CDR2 YYEKEE (reference sequence). V gave up 4 bases and J gave up 5 bases; unmatched junction bases: 10. The CDR3 is 15 amino acids. CDR3 nucleotides: TGTGCCAGCAGCCTCACCGGGACTAGGGAGGAGACCCAGTACTTC. Translating gives CASSLTGTREETQYF.

The rearrangement uses TRBV6-5 and TRBJ2-7; TRBD2 matches at 7 bases. CDR3 size: 15 residues. V was pared by 4 bases and J by 0 bases, with 6 bases of the junction left unmatched. Per the germline V gene, CDR1 is MNHEY and CDR2 is SVGAGI. In DNA, the CDR3 is TGTGCCAGCAGTTCGGGGGAGGGGATCTCCTACGAGCAGTACTTC. Amino acid sequence: CASSSGEGISYEQYF.

Here the CDR3 reads CASSATPEGSYEQYF. The CDR3 bases are TGTGCCAGCAGCGCCACCCCCGAGGGCTCCTACGAGCAGTACTTC. The chain is built from TRBV9 and TRBJ2-7; D perhaps matches TRBD2 (5 bases). This CDR3 has 15 residues. Germline V gene sequence: CDR1 SGDLS, CDR2 YYNGEE. Trimming removed 3 bases from V and 0 bases from J, with 13 bases in between.

J is TRBJ2-1 and V is TRBV5-8; 11 nucleotides match TRBD2. The CDR3 has 16 amino acids. Per the germline V gene, CDR1 is SGHTS and CDR2 is YDEGEE. V was pared by 0 bases and J by 6 bases, with 5 bases of the junction left unmatched. CDR3 nucleotide sequence: TGTGCCAGCAGCTTGGATTTGGGACTAGCGGCCAATGAGCAGTTCTTC. It translates to CASSLDLGLAANEQFF.

The chain couples TRBV6-5 to TRBJ1-2; the D is unclear. Germline CDR1 is MNHEY and CDR2 is SVGAGI. This CDR3 is 13 amino acids long. V was clipped by 6 bases and J by 2 bases, with 10 bases between them. The CDR3 loop is CASSINSNYGYTF. In nucleotides, the CDR3 is TGTGCCAGCAGCATCAACTCGAACTATGGCTACACCTTC.

This clone was counted only a few times. CDR3 residues: CATDPTGGERPLHF. CDR3 nucleotides: TGTGCCACCGACCCTACAGGGGGCGAGCGGCCCCTCCACTTT. This rearrangement joins TRBV19 to TRBJ1-6; 9 nucleotides line up with TRBD1. CDR1 and CDR2 (germline): LNHDA, SQIVND (reference sequence). V was clipped by 10 bases and J by 13 bases; unmatched bases: 14. The CDR3 contains 14 residues.

This clone was picked up one time. The chain recombines TRBV5-4 with TRBJ2-3; TRBD2 matches at 11 bases. J was trimmed by 3 bases and V by 3 bases; bases with no gene match: 6. The germline V gene has CDR1 SGHNT and CDR2 YYREEE (reference sequence). This CDR3 spans 16 amino acids. CDR3 DNA: TGTGCCAGCAGCTGGGATAGCGGGGGGGTAACAGATACGCAGTATTTT. Its protein is CASSWDSGGVTDTQYF.

The rearrangement uses TRBV4-2 and TRBJ1-3, with no clear D. The V gene's germline CDR1 is LGHNA and CDR2 YNFKEQ. CDR3 length: 14 amino acids. V was trimmed by 9 bases and J by 0 bases, leaving 12 bases between them. The CDR3 reads CASSGRASGNTIYF. The CDR3, as DNA: TGTGCCAGTAGCGGGAGGGCCTCTGGAAACACCATATATTTT.

The rearrangement links TRBV3-1 (or the pseudogene TRBV3-2) to TRBJ1-2; no clear D gene. The length of the CDR3 is 17 residues. The germline V and J ends were trimmed by 1 base and 7 bases, with 22 bases remaining between them. CDR1 and CDR2 from the germline V gene are LGHDT and YNNKEL (reference sequence). CDR3 sequence reads: CASSQGGRVGLGLGYTF. CDR3 nucleotide sequence: TGTGCCAGCAGCCAAGGCGGGAGGGTGGGCTTGGGTCTTGGCTACACCTTC.

The chain carries TRBV2 and TRBJ2-3, with D possibly being TRBD1 (6 bases). This CDR3 is 12 amino acids long. From germline, CDR1 is SNHLY and CDR2 FYNNEI. CDR3 sequence (DNA): TGTGCTAAACGACAGGTCGTAGGAACGCAGTATTTT. Amino acid sequence: CAKRQVVGTQYF.

The chain is built from TRBV5-8 and TRBJ2-3; tentative D call: TRBD1 (7 bases). V was trimmed by 2 bases and J by 1 base, leaving 14 bases between them. The CDR3 loop spans 16 amino acids. Germline CDR1 is SGHTS and CDR2 is YDEGEE. The CDR3 bases are TGTGCCAGCAGCTTTGGAGGGGGCCGAGGCACAGATACGCAGTATTTT. Encoded protein: CASSFGGGRGTDTQYF.

The chain has TRBV4-1 and TRBJ1-4, with D hard to call. This CDR3 contains 13 residues. Germline V CDR1 and CDR2: MGHRA, YSYEKL. Trimming pared 0 bases from V and 8 bases from J, leaving 7 bases between. The CDR3 sequence: CASSQDDGEKLFF. As DNA, the CDR3 is TGCGCCAGCAGCCAAGATGACGGGGAAAAACTGTTTTTT.